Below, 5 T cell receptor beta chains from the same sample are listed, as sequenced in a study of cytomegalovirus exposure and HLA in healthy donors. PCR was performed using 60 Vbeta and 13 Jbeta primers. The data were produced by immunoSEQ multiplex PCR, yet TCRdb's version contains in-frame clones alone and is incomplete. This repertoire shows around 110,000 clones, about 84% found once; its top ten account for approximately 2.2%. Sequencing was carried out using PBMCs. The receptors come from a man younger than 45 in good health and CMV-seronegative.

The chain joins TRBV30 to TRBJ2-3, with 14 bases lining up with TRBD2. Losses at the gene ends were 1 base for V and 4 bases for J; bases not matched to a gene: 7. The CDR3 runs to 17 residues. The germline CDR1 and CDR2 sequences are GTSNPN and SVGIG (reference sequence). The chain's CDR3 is CAWSEEGLAGVADTQYF. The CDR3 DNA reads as TGTGCCTGGAGTGAGGAGGGACTAGCGGGAGTGGCAGATACGCAGTATTTT. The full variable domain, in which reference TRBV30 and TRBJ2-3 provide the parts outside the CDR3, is SQTIHQWPATLVQPVGSPLSLECTVEGTSNPNLYWYRQAAGRGLQLLFYSVGIGQISSEVPQNLSASRPQDRQFILSSKKLLLSDSGFYLCAWSEEGLAGVADTQYFGPGTRLTVL.

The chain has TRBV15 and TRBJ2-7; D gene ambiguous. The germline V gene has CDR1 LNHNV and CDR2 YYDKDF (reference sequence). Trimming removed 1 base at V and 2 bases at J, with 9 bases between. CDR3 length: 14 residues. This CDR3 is CATSRGGSTYEQYF. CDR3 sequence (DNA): TGTGCCACCAGCAGAGGAGGCAGTACCTACGAGCAGTACTTC.

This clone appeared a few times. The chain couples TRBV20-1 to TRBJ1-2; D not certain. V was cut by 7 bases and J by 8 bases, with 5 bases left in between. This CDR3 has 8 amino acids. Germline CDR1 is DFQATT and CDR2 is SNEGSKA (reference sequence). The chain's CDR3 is CSVRGYTF. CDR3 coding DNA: TGCAGTGTCAGGGGCTACACCTTC.

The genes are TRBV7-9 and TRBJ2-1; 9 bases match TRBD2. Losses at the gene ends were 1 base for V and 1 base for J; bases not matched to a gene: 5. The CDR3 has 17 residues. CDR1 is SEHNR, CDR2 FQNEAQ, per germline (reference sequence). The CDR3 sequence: CASSLGGGGGSYNEQFF. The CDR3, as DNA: TGTGCCAGCAGCTTAGGTGGCGGGGGGGGATCCTACAATGAGCAGTTCTTC. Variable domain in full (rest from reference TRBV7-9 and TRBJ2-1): DTGVSQNPRHKITKRGQNVTFRCDPISEHNRLYWYRQTLGQGPEFLTYFQNEAQLEKSRLLSDRFSAERPKGSFSTLEIQRTEQGDSAMYLCASSLGGGGGSYNEQFFGPGTRLTVL.

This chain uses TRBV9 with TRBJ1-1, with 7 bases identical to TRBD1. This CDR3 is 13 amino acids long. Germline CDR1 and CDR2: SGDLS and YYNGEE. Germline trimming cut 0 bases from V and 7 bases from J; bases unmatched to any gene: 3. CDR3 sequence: CASSVVQGGEAFF. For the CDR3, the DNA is TGTGCCAGCAGCGTAGTCCAGGGGGGTGAAGCTTTCTTT.